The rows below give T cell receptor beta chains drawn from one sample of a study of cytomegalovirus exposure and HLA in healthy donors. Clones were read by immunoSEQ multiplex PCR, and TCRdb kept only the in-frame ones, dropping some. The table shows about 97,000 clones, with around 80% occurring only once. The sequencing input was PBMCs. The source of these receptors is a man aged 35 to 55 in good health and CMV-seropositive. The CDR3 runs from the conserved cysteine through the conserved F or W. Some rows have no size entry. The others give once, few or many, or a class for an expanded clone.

CDR3: CASSSTSASPEQYF
size: -
V: TRBV5-1

CDR3: CAITAGSGNTIYF
size: -
V: TRBV10-3

CDR3: CSVPGQSRYGYTF
size: -
V: TRBV29-1

CDR3: CAWTGLAGEKLFF
size: -
V: TRBV30

CDR3: CASSLEPGKEKLFF
size: -
V: TRBV5-5

CDR3: CASSGQGGYTEAFF
size: -
V: TRBV2

CDR3: CASSQAGDQPQHF
size: -
V: TRBV6-5

CDR3: CASSLNSEAFF
size: -
V: TRBV7-9

CDR3: CASSLEQISYEQYF
size: -
V: TRBV7-6

CDR3: CASSGQGGETQYF
size: -
V: TRBV2

CDR3: CASLLSGYTF
size: -
V: TRBV6-1

CDR3: CASRTQGNWEPQHF
size: few
V: TRBV6-1

CDR3: CAISAGLAGGQATDTQYF
size: -
V: TRBV10-3

CDR3: CASRDATSGRASKDTQYF
size: -
V: TRBV27

CDR3: CASSMGQTEAFF
size: -
V: TRBV19

CDR3: CASSMREKNTEAFF
size: -
V: TRBV19

CDR3: CASSVRDRVVKEYF
size: -
V: TRBV7-8